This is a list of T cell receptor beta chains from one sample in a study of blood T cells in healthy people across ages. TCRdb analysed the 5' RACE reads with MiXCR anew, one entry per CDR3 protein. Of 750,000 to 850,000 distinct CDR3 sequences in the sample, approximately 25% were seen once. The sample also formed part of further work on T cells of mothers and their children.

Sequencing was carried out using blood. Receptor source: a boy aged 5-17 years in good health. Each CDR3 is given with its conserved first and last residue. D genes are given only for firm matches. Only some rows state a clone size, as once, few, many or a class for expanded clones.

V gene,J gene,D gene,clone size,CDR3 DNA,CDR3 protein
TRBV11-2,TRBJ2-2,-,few,TGTGCCAGCAGCCGAGAACTTTCCCCCGGGGAGCTGTTTTTT,CASSRELSPGELFF
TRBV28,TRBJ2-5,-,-,TGTGCCAGCAGCAGGGGGGGGCCGGGAGAGACCCAGTACTTC,CASSRGGPGETQYF
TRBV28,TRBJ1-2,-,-,TGTGCCAGCAGTTTATCAGACAATGGCTACACCTTC,CASSLSDNGYTF
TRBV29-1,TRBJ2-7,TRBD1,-,TGCAGCGTCCATGCAGGGACAGGGTATGGCGAGCAGTACTTC,CSVHAGTGYGEQYF
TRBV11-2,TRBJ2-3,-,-,TGTGCCAGCAGCTTGCGACTTACCACAGATACGCAGTATTTT,CASSLRLTTDTQYF
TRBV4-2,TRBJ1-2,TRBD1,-,TGTGCCAGCAGCCCGGGACAGGGGGCGTCTGGCTACACCTTC,CASSPGQGASGYTF
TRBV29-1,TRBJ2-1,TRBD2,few,TGCAGAGCGGGAGGGTACAATGAGCAGTTCTTC,CRAGGYNEQFF
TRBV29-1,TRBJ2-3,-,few,TGCAGCGTTTCTAGGGCAGATACGCAGTATTTT,CSVSRADTQYF
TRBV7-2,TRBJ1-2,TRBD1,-,TGTGACAGCAGTTCAGACCAGGGGGGAAACTATGGCTACACCTTC,CDSSSDQGGNYGYTF
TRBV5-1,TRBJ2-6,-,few,TGCGCCAGCAGCGCCGCGCCGGGGGCTGGAGGGGCCAACGTCCTGACTTTC,CASSAAPGAGGANVLTF
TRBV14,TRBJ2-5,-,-,TGTGCCAGCAGCGCTACCGGGAGCCTAGGCGGAGAGACCCAGTACTTC,CASSATGSLGGETQYF
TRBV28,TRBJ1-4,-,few,TGTGCCAGCAGTGTCCCAGGGACAACTAATGAAAAACTGTTTTTT,CASSVPGTTNEKLFF
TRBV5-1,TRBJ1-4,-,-,TGCGCCAGCAGCCCAGGTCGGACAGCAACTAATGAAAAACTGTTTTTT,CASSPGRTATNEKLFF
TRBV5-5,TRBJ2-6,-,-,TGTGCCAGCAGTGCGGAGAGGGGAATATCTGGGGCCAACGTCCTGACTTTC,CASSAERGISGANVLTF
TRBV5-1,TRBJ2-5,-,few,TGCGCCAGCAGCCATTGGGACCGCCTCGAGACCCAGTACTTC,CASSHWDRLETQYF
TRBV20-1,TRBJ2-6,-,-,TGCAGTGCTAGCCAGAGACAGTGGGGGGCCAACGTCCTGACTTTC,CSASQRQWGANVLTF
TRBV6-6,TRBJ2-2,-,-,TGTGCCAGCAGTCAGCCCGGGACCAACGGGGAGCTGTTTTTT,CASSQPGTNGELFF
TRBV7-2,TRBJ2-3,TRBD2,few,TGTGCCAGCAGCGCCGTACTAGCGGGGTTCCCCACAGATACGCAGTATTTT,CASSAVLAGFPTDTQYF
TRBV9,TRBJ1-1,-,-,TGTGCCAGCAGCGGACCAGCACCAAATGAGGCTTTCTTT,CASSGPAPNEAFF
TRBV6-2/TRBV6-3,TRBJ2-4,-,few,TGTGCCAGCAGGCCCCCCGGGACCGAAAACATTCAGTACTTC,CASRPPGTENIQYF
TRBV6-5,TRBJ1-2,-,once,TGTGCCAGCAGTTACTCTCGGGGCCATAACTATGGCTACACCTTC,CASSYSRGHNYGYTF
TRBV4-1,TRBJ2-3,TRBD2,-,TGCGCCAGCAGCCCCCGAATAGCGGGAAGCACAGATACGCAGTATTTT,CASSPRIAGSTDTQYF
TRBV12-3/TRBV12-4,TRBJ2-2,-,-,TGTGCCAGCAGTTTAGTGTACGGGATTAACACCGGGGAGCTGTTTTTT,CASSLVYGINTGELFF
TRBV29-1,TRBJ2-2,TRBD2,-,TGCAGCGCACTAGCGGACCATACGAACACCGGGGAGCTGTTTTTT,CSALADHTNTGELFF
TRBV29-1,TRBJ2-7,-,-,TGCAGCGTTGGGCCCAGGCCGTCCACAACCTACGAGCAGTACTTC,CSVGPRPSTTYEQYF
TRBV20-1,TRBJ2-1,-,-,TGCAGTGCTAGGGCTAGGAGGGATGAGCAGTTCTTC,CSARARRDEQFF
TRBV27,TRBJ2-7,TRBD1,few,TGTGCCAGCAGGCCCTCCCGGGACAGGGGGGCCCACGAGCAGTACTTC,CASRPSRDRGAHEQYF
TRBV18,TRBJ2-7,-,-,TGTGCCAGCAGCCCAACAGGCTCCCCCTCCTACGAGCAGTACTTC,CASSPTGSPSYEQYF
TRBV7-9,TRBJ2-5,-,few,TGTGCCAGCAGCTTATTGGCTAGTGTGGAGACCCAGTACTTC,CASSLLASVETQYF
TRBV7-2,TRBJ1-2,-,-,TGTGCCAGCAGCTCCGCTGGGTCGGGCGGCTACACCTTC,CASSSAGSGGYTF
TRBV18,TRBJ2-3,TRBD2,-,TGTGCCAGCTCACGGTGGACTAGCGGGAGCAGCACAGATACGCAGTATTTT,CASSRWTSGSSTDTQYF
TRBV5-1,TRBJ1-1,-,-,TGCGCCAGCAGCTTCGCGGGGTGGAACACTGAAGCTTTCTTT,CASSFAGWNTEAFF
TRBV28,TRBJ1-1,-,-,TGTGCCAGCAGCCTCATGGGCGTTCGGACTGAAGCTTTCTTT,CASSLMGVRTEAFF
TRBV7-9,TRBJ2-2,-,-,TGTGCCACGCCGAATCGAGCGAACACCGGGGAGCTGTTTTTT,CATPNRANTGELFF
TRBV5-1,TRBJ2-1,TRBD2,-,TGCGCCAGCAGCTGGACTAGCGGGGTGCTCAATGAGCAGTTCTTC,CASSWTSGVLNEQFF
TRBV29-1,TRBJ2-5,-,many,TGCAGCGTTTCCCCTGGGGTGCAAGAGACCCAGTACTTC,CSVSPGVQETQYF
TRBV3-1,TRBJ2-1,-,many,TGTGCCAGCAGCCAAGCCTCGGACGACTCCAATGAGCAGTTCTTC,CASSQASDDSNEQFF
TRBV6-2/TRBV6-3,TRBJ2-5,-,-,TGTGCCAGCAGTGACCCCTCGACAGCGTACCAAGAGACCCAGTACTTC,CASSDPSTAYQETQYF
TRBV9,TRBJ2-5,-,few,TGTGCCAGCAGCGACGGGCCTACTGCTGGAGAGACCCAGTACTTC,CASSDGPTAGETQYF
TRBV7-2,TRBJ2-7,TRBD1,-,TGTGCCAGCAGCCTATCGCTTGCGGGACAGGGTGCCTACGAGCAGTACTTC,CASSLSLAGQGAYEQYF